Listed below are T cell receptor beta chains from one sample, sequenced in a study of T cell responses to AZD1222 COVID-19 vaccine. Sequencing used immunoSEQ multiplex PCR; TCRdb keeps in-frame clones, though not all of them. Of about 83,000 clones in the sample, just over 90% were seen once. The input for sequencing was peripheral blood, taken on day 0 of MenACWY control vaccination. Receptors originate from an adult in good health. The CDR3 runs from the conserved cysteine through the conserved F or W. A D gene is named only where the DNA matches it firmly. Size is omitted from some rows. Given values are once, few, many or a class for expanded clones.

d_gene: NA; j_gene: TRBJ1-1; v_gene: TRBV7-2; abundance: once; CDR3aa: CASSRAVNTEAFF; CDR3nt: TGTGCCAGCAGCCGGGCCGTGAACACTGAAGCTTTCTTT
d_gene: TRBD1; j_gene: TRBJ1-3; v_gene: TRBV18; abundance: NA; CDR3aa: CASFDRDSGNTIYF; CDR3nt: TGTGCCAGCTTTGACAGGGACTCCGGAAACACCATATATTTT
d_gene: NA; j_gene: TRBJ1-2; v_gene: TRBV28; abundance: NA; CDR3aa: CASAGGTYGYTF; CDR3nt: TGTGCCAGCGCGGGCGGAACCTATGGCTACACCTTC
d_gene: NA; j_gene: TRBJ1-5; v_gene: TRBV6-1; abundance: few; CDR3aa: CASSEAGYGQPQHF; CDR3nt: TGTGCCAGCAGTGAGGCAGGGTATGGTCAGCCCCAGCATTTT
d_gene: NA; j_gene: TRBJ2-5; v_gene: TRBV11-1; abundance: NA; CDR3aa: CASSLGRTEEKTQYF; CDR3nt: TGTGCCAGCAGCTTAGGCCGGACAGAAGAGAAGACCCAGTACTTC
d_gene: TRBD1; j_gene: TRBJ1-5; v_gene: TRBV3-1/TRBV3-2; abundance: NA; CDR3aa: CASSQDRDRGFIQPQHF; CDR3nt: TGTGCCAGCAGCCAAGATAGGGACAGGGGTTTCATTCAGCCCCAGCATTTT
d_gene: TRBD2; j_gene: TRBJ2-7; v_gene: TRBV19; abundance: once; CDR3aa: CASSETSGNYEQYF; CDR3nt: TGTGCCAGTAGTGAGACTAGCGGGAACTACGAGCAGTACTTC
d_gene: NA; j_gene: TRBJ2-7; v_gene: TRBV5-5; abundance: NA; CDR3aa: CASSQAGRSYEQYF; CDR3nt: TGTGCCAGCAGCCAGGCGGGAAGGAGCTACGAGCAGTACTTC
d_gene: TRBD2; j_gene: TRBJ2-3; v_gene: TRBV7-2; abundance: NA; CDR3aa: CASNRGGSTDTQYF; CDR3nt: TGTGCCAGCAATCGGGGGGGGAGCACAGATACGCAGTATTTT
d_gene: NA; j_gene: TRBJ1-2; v_gene: TRBV7-3; abundance: NA; CDR3aa: CASSSGTQANYGYTF; CDR3nt: TGTGCCAGCAGCTCCGGGACTCAAGCTAACTATGGCTACACCTTC
d_gene: TRBD1; j_gene: TRBJ1-1; v_gene: TRBV15; abundance: few; CDR3aa: CATSRMESGGLYTEAFF; CDR3nt: TGTGCCACCAGCAGGATGGAGTCAGGGGGCCTGTACACTGAAGCTTTCTTT
d_gene: TRBD1; j_gene: TRBJ1-2; v_gene: TRBV7-6; abundance: NA; CDR3aa: CASSPLTGIYGYTF; CDR3nt: TGTGCCAGCAGCCCGTTGACAGGGATTTATGGCTACACCTTC
d_gene: TRBD2; j_gene: TRBJ2-7; v_gene: TRBV4-3; abundance: NA; CDR3aa: CASSQERLIAGVSYEQYF; CDR3nt: TGCGCCAGCAGCCAAGAAAGGCTGATTGCGGGAGTGTCCTACGAGCAGTACTTC
d_gene: NA; j_gene: TRBJ1-1; v_gene: TRBV29-1; abundance: few; CDR3aa: CSGGRTGAGAFF; CDR3nt: TGCAGCGGGGGCCGAACCGGGGCGGGGGCTTTCTTT
d_gene: NA; j_gene: TRBJ2-5; v_gene: TRBV27; abundance: NA; CDR3aa: CASRHGRGQETQYF; CDR3nt: TGTGCCAGCAGACACGGGCGGGGACAAGAGACCCAGTACTTC
d_gene: NA; j_gene: TRBJ1-4; v_gene: TRBV12-3/TRBV12-4; abundance: NA; CDR3aa: CASSLGEKLFF; CDR3nt: TGTGCCAGCAGTTTGGGTGAAAAACTGTTTTTT
d_gene: TRBD2; j_gene: TRBJ2-2; v_gene: TRBV6-6; abundance: NA; CDR3aa: CASDLSGRNTGELFF; CDR3nt: TGTGCCAGTGACCTTAGCGGGAGGAACACCGGGGAGCTGTTTTTT
d_gene: TRBD2; j_gene: TRBJ2-3; v_gene: TRBV9; abundance: NA; CDR3aa: CASSASGWAADTQYF; CDR3nt: TGTGCCAGCAGCGCTAGCGGGTGGGCGGCAGATACGCAGTATTTT
d_gene: NA; j_gene: TRBJ2-3; v_gene: TRBV6-4; abundance: NA; CDR3aa: CASSESDGSTDTQYF; CDR3nt: TGTGCCAGCAGTGAGAGTGACGGCAGCACAGATACGCAGTATTTT
d_gene: NA; j_gene: TRBJ1-1; v_gene: TRBV29-1; abundance: NA; CDR3aa: CSVRTGGTEAFF; CDR3nt: TGCAGCGTGAGGACGGGCGGGACTGAAGCTTTCTTT
d_gene: TRBD1; j_gene: TRBJ2-7; v_gene: TRBV6-1; abundance: NA; CDR3aa: CASSEMTGTHEQYF; CDR3nt: TGTGCCAGCAGTGAAATGACAGGGACCCACGAGCAGTACTTC
d_gene: NA; j_gene: TRBJ1-2; v_gene: TRBV10-2; abundance: NA; CDR3aa: CASSGDYGYTF; CDR3nt: TGCGCCAGCTCAGGTGACTATGGCTACACCTTC
d_gene: NA; j_gene: TRBJ1-5; v_gene: TRBV19; abundance: NA; CDR3aa: CASSTGSQPQHF; CDR3nt: TGTGCCAGTAGTACTGGTAGTCAGCCCCAGCATTTT
d_gene: NA; j_gene: TRBJ1-6; v_gene: TRBV7-2; abundance: once; CDR3aa: CASSLRVVSPLHF; CDR3nt: TGTGCCAGCAGCTTAAGGGTGGTCTCACCCCTCCACTTT
d_gene: NA; j_gene: TRBJ1-5; v_gene: TRBV6-4; abundance: NA; CDR3aa: CASTEGGQPQHF; CDR3nt: TGTGCCAGCACCGAGGGGGGTCAGCCCCAGCATTTT
d_gene: TRBD1; j_gene: TRBJ1-5; v_gene: TRBV7-2; abundance: NA; CDR3aa: CASSGGQGIEPQHF; CDR3nt: TGTGCCAGCAGCGGGGGACAGGGGATTGAGCCCCAGCATTTT
d_gene: TRBD2; j_gene: TRBJ2-2; v_gene: TRBV6-4; abundance: NA; CDR3aa: CASSELAGRGTGELFF; CDR3nt: TGTGCCAGCAGTGAACTAGCGGGACGAGGCACCGGGGAGCTGTTTTTT
d_gene: NA; j_gene: TRBJ1-2; v_gene: TRBV5-1; abundance: NA; CDR3aa: CASSLKGKNYGYTF; CDR3nt: TGCGCCAGCAGCTTGAAGGGGAAGAACTATGGCTACACCTTC
d_gene: NA; j_gene: TRBJ2-6; v_gene: TRBV18; abundance: NA; CDR3aa: CASSPGTGANVLTF; CDR3nt: TGTGCCAGCTCACCAGGGACTGGGGCCAACGTCCTGACTTTC
d_gene: NA; j_gene: TRBJ2-1; v_gene: TRBV19; abundance: NA; CDR3aa: CASSLPQGYEQFF; CDR3nt: TGTGCCAGTAGTTTGCCCCAGGGCTATGAGCAGTTCTTC
d_gene: NA; j_gene: TRBJ1-1; v_gene: TRBV21-1; abundance: few; CDR3aa: CASSLGINTEAFF; CDR3nt: TGTGCCAGCAGTCTGGGGATTAACACTGAAGCTTTCTTT
d_gene: TRBD2; j_gene: TRBJ2-7; v_gene: TRBV4-1; abundance: NA; CDR3aa: CASSQMTGLAGTFSYEQYF; CDR3nt: TGCGCCAGCAGCCAAATGACGGGACTAGCGGGGACCTTCTCCTACGAGCAGTACTTC